This TCR beta chain was captured by sequencing in a study of T cell responses to AZD1222 COVID-19 vaccine. Second-dose recipients at about 4 or about 12 weeks were treated as one pooled group. The protocol was immunoSEQ multiplex PCR, while the TCRdb copy is restricted to in-frame clones and leaves out a portion. The sample shows 100,000 to 150,000 clones, about 90% of them seen only once. Per germline, CDR1 MNHNS and CDR2 SASEGT. V gave up 3 bases and J gave up 7 bases; unmatched junction bases: 6. The CDR3 sequence is 15 residues long. This clone was observed a handful of times. The antigen remains undetermined. Study-level findings and limits: The reported proportion of spike-specific TCRs targeting unmutated variant regions was nearly half. Spike regions recognized by vaccine-associated CD4 TCRs spanned the protein, led by 160-218 and 743-854.

The J gene is TRBJ2-1, the V gene TRBV6-1; 10 bases fit TRBD1. The input for sequencing was peripheral blood, taken 28 days after the second AZD1222 dose. This receptor was taken from an adult who received the AZD1222 COVID-19 vaccine. CDR3 DNA sequence: TGTGCCAGCAGTGAGGGACAGGGGTCCTCAAATGAGCAGTTCTTC. Residues: CASSEGQGSSNEQFF.